What follows are 9 T cell receptor beta chains derived from one specimen sequenced in a study of monozygotic twins with inflammatory bowel disease (dated by TCRdb to the late 2010s). The method was 5' RACE. TCRdb records Illumina HiSeq 2500 as the sequencer. Following TCRdb reprocessing, every CDR3 protein sequence forms one entry, and DNA is not provided. The table for this sample records around 380,000 distinct CDR3 sequences. The ten largest clones capture 2% to 3% of the sample. The sample was blood. The receptors were sampled from a human donor with ulcerative colitis or Crohn's disease, or a healthy co-twin of an affected twin (not recorded which).

The chain combines TRBV19 with TRBJ2-2; there is no DNA to check the TCRdb D call of TRBD2. This CDR3 is 12 amino acids long. CDR1 is LNHDA, CDR2 SQIVND, per germline (reference sequence). CDR3 amino acids: CATSTSPGELFF.

CDR3 amino acids: CAWTGTGTEAFF. The chain links TRBV30 to TRBJ1-1; the D call from TCRdb, TRBD1, cannot be confirmed without DNA. The CDR3 has 12 amino acids. CDR1 GTSNPN and CDR2 SVGIG come from the germline V gene (reference sequence).

The V gene is TRBV12-3 or TRBV12-4, the J gene TRBJ1-2. CDR3 length equals 13 residues. CDR3 sequence reads: CASTKDRIAGYTF.

The chain employs TRBV6-1 and TRBJ2-5; TCRdb proposes TRBD2, but this gene call is untestable without DNA. Germline CDR1 and CDR2: MNHNS and SASEGT. The CDR3 covers 15 residues. The CDR3 sequence: CASSGLAGAEETQYF.

This chain uses TRBV20-1 with TRBJ2-6. CDR3 length equals 16 residues. The germline gives CDR1 DFQATT, CDR2 SNEGSKA (reference sequence). The chain's CDR3 is CSARGGIRPGANVLTF.

CDR3 amino acids: CASRGGLARQETQYF. The genes are TRBV28 and TRBJ2-5; the D call of TRBD2 rests on TCRdb alone, since no DNA is present to check it. Per the germline V gene, CDR1 is MDHEN and CDR2 is SYDVKM. This CDR3 is built from 15 residues.

The chain links TRBV12-5 to TRBJ2-1. Germline V gene lookup returns CDR1 LGHNT and CDR2 FRNRAP. This CDR3 comprises 15 residues. The CDR3: CASGTSGRSHNEQFF.

The chain combines TRBV5-8 with TRBJ2-7; TCRdb's D gene call, TRBD2, goes unchecked for lack of DNA. The germline V gene has CDR1 SGHTS and CDR2 YDEGEE. The CDR3 contains 15 residues. Here the CDR3 reads CASSLGASGRREQYF.

The chain recombines TRBV7-9 with TRBJ2-7. The V gene's germline CDR1 is SEHNR and CDR2 FQNEAQ (reference sequence). This CDR3 is built from 15 residues. The CDR3 region is CASSLAASVSYEQYF. Full variable domain (missing parts from reference TRBV7-9 and TRBJ2-7): DTGVSQNPRHKITKRGQNVTFRCDPISEHNRLYWYRQTLGQGPEFLTYFQNEAQLEKSRLLSDRFSAERPKGSFSTLEIQRTEQGDSAMYLCASSLAASVSYEQYFGPGTRLTVT.